One and the same sample provided the 28 T cell receptor beta chains below, sequenced in a study of blood T cell repertoires in COVID-19. The assay was immunoSEQ multiplex PCR, and TCRdb's table has in-frame clones only and misses some. The table has over 250,000 clones, roughly 88% seen once. The material sequenced was peripheral blood. The receptors stem from a woman in her twenties or thirties with acute or convalescent COVID-19.

This clone was found a few times. The J gene is TRBJ1-1, the V gene TRBV2; D gene ambiguous. V was shortened by 0 bases and J by 6 bases, with 11 bases between the two germline ends. This CDR3 has 14 residues. CDR1 and CDR2 (germline): SNHLY, FYNNEI. CDR3 amino acids: CASSEALRVSEAFF. Written as DNA, the CDR3 is TGTGCCAGCAGTGAAGCGCTTCGGGTCTCTGAAGCTTTCTTT.

The rearrangement joins TRBV3-1 (or the pseudogene TRBV3-2) to TRBJ2-7; TRBD1 might be the D (6 bases). Trimming removed 4 bases from V and 3 bases from J, with 16 bases in between. Germline assignment: CDR1 LGHDT and CDR2 YNNKEL (reference sequence). The CDR3 extends over 15 amino acids. This chain's CDR3 is CASSPDSFILYEQYF. Here the CDR3 DNA reads TGTGCCAGCAGCCCGGACAGCTTCATCCTCTACGAGCAGTACTTC.

The chain is built from TRBV6-2 or TRBV6-3 and TRBJ2-3; D is undetermined. The CDR3 runs to 13 residues. V was pared by 2 bases and J by 3 bases, with 6 bases between. Germline V lookup: CDR1 MNHEY, CDR2 SVGEGT. The CDR3 sequence: CASSYARTDTQYF. Here the CDR3 DNA reads TGTGCCAGCAGTTACGCCAGGACAGATACGCAGTATTTT.

The rearrangement uses TRBV5-1 and TRBJ1-1; D gene uncertain. The V gene lost 0 bases and the J gene lost 1 base, with 4 bases spanning the gap. Germline V lookup: CDR1 SGHRS, CDR2 YFSETQ. The CDR3 runs to 13 residues. As DNA, the CDR3 is TGCGCCAGCAGCTTGGGCAGGAACACTGAAGCTTTCTTT. Its translation is CASSLGRNTEAFF.

The genes are TRBV27 and TRBJ2-7, with D perhaps TRBD2 (5 bases). This CDR3 has 13 residues. Per the germline V gene, CDR1 is MNHEY and CDR2 is SMNVEV (reference sequence). Trimming removed 7 bases from V and 5 bases from J, with 15 bases in between. CDR3 DNA: TGTGCCAGCACCCCGACTACTCGAAACGAGCAGTACTTC. Amino acid sequence: CASTPTTRNEQYF.

V is TRBV5-6 and J is TRBJ2-7; 9 bases are a match to TRBD1. The CDR3 is made up of 14 amino acids. The germline gives CDR1 SGHDT, CDR2 YYEEEE. V shed 3 bases, J shed 2 bases, and the junction held 3 bases outside the gene matches. For the CDR3, the DNA is TGTGCCAGCAGCTACGGGACAGGGACCTACGAGCAGTACTTC. This translates into CASSYGTGTYEQYF.

The chain couples TRBV18 to TRBJ2-7, with D possibly being TRBD1 (5 bases). Germline lookup yields CDR1 KGHSH and CDR2 LQKENI. The V and J ends lost 3 bases and 5 bases respectively, with 11 bases between them. This CDR3 comprises 13 residues. CDR3: CASSPDTPDEQYF. The CDR3 DNA follows: TGTGCCAGCTCACCGGACACCCCTGACGAGCAGTACTTC.

The rearrangement uses TRBV12-5 and TRBJ2-5; a possible D gene is TRBD2 (5 bases). Germline V gene sequence: CDR1 LGHNT, CDR2 FRNRAP. Trimming took 3 bases from V and 1 from J, leaving 12 bases between them. The length of the CDR3 is 15 residues. This CDR3 reads CASGFGSGLQETQYF. Written as DNA, the CDR3 is TGTGCTAGTGGTTTCGGCAGCGGTCTCCAAGAGACCCAGTACTTC.

The sample holds one count of this clone. This chain links TRBV2 with TRBJ2-3, with TRBD1 matching over 7 bases. CDR3 size: 14 residues. CDR1 SNHLY and CDR2 FYNNEI come from the germline V gene. The J segment lost 0 bases and the V segment lost 9 bases, leaving 6 bases of the junction unmatched. Written as DNA, the CDR3 is TGTGCCAGACTCGGGACAGCTAGCACAGATACGCAGTATTTT. Its protein product is CARLGTASTDTQYF.

The table lists this clone with a count of one. The chain's CDR3 is CASSFMGGKTGELFF. The CDR3 nucleotides read TGTGCCAGCAGCTTCATGGGGGGAAAAACCGGGGAGCTGTTTTTT. The chain is built from TRBV5-4 and TRBJ2-2; D might be TRBD2 (6 bases). Germline V CDR1 and CDR2: SGHNT, YYREEE (reference sequence). V gave up 2 bases and J gave up 5 bases, with 13 bases separating them. CDR3 length: 15 amino acids.

This clone has a single count. This rearrangement joins TRBV12-3 or TRBV12-4 to TRBJ2-5; D is ambiguous. This CDR3 has 12 residues. V gave up 4 bases and J gave up 0 bases, with 3 bases separating them. CDR3 sequence reads: CASSSYQETQYF. DNA of the CDR3: TGTGCCAGCAGTTCGTACCAAGAGACCCAGTACTTC.

V usage is TRBV27 and J usage is TRBJ1-6; D gene ambiguous. This CDR3 has 14 residues. Between the trimmed V and J ends, which lost 2 bases and 5 bases, there was a span of 7 bases. Per germline, CDR1 MNHEY and CDR2 SMNVEV (reference sequence). The CDR3 DNA sequence: TGTGCCAGCAGTTTAGGCGGGAATAATTCACCCCTCCACTTT. It yields the protein CASSLGGNNSPLHF.

This chain joins TRBV19 and TRBJ1-4; D not resolved. Trimming took 4 bases from V and 0 from J, leaving 12 bases between them. Germline lookup yields CDR1 LNHDA and CDR2 SQIVND (reference sequence). The CDR3 is 16 residues long. DNA of the CDR3: TGTGCCAGTAGTAGCAGAAAACAGCCAACTAATGAAAAACTGTTTTTT. The encoded protein is CASSSRKQPTNEKLFF.

The gene calls are TRBV6-6 and TRBJ2-3; D not certain. CDR1 is MNHNY and CDR2 is SVGAGI in the germline V gene (reference sequence). Trimming took off 6 bases at V and 2 bases at J, with 12 bases between the two ends. This CDR3 contains 14 residues. CDR3 sequence: CASRSPATTDTQYF. In DNA form, the CDR3 reads TGTGCCAGCAGGTCCCCCGCTACCACAGATACGCAGTATTTT.

V is TRBV12-5 and J is TRBJ1-3, with a possible D match to TRBD1 (5 bases). This CDR3 is built from 15 residues. V lost 4 bases and J lost 4, with 14 bases in between. Germline values: CDR1 LGHNT, CDR2 FRNRAP. The CDR3 here is CASGSGSGSGNTIYF. CDR3 in DNA: TGTGCTAGTGGTTCAGGGTCAGGTTCCGGAAACACCATATATTTT.

The chain joins TRBV11-2 to TRBJ2-1; maybe TRBD2 (5 bases). There are 12 residues in the CDR3. With 8 bases removed from V and 5 bases from J, the gap between germline ends came to 10 bases. Germline V gene lookup returns CDR1 SGHAT and CDR2 FQNNGV. CDR3 sequence: CASSRGNNEQFF. DNA of the CDR3: TGTGCCAGCTCCCGGGGTAACAATGAGCAGTTCTTC.

The chain employs TRBV30 and TRBJ2-5; 7 nucleotides line up with TRBD1. The CDR3 has 11 residues. Germline lookup yields CDR1 GTSNPN and CDR2 SVGIG (reference sequence). V was pared by 3 bases and J by 8 bases, with 3 bases of the junction left unmatched. CDR3 DNA sequence: TGTGCCTGGAGGACAGGGATCACCCAGTACTTC. Encoded protein: CAWRTGITQYF.

The V gene is TRBV9, the J gene TRBJ2-2; D is possibly TRBD2 (5 bases). The CDR3 is 16 residues long. The germline V gene encodes CDR1 SGDLS and CDR2 YYNGEE. The V gene lost 0 bases and the J gene lost 5 bases, with 14 bases spanning the gap. CDR3: CASSVALLDRTGELFF. In DNA, the CDR3 is TGTGCCAGCAGCGTAGCTTTACTAGATAGGACCGGGGAGCTGTTTTTT. The full variable domain, with the rest looked up from reference TRBV9 and TRBJ2-2, is DSGVTQTPKHLITATGQRVTLRCSPRSGDLSVYWYQQSLDQGLQFLIQYYNGEERAKGNILERFSAQQFPDLHSELNLSSLELGDSALYFCASSVALLDRTGELFFGEGSRLTVL.

The gene calls are TRBV7-2 and TRBJ2-3; weak D call: TRBD1 (5 bases). V was pared by 3 bases and J by 0 bases, with 13 bases between. CDR1 and CDR2 from the germline V gene are SGHTA and FQGNSA. The CDR3 has 16 amino acids. The chain's CDR3 is CASSLGQVLSTDTQYF. CDR3 nucleotides: TGTGCCAGCAGCTTGGGGCAGGTCCTTAGCACAGATACGCAGTATTTT. Combining the CDR3 with reference TRBV7-2 and TRBJ2-3 gives the whole variable domain GAGVSQSPSNKVTEKGKDVELRCDPISGHTALYWYRQSLGQGLEFLIYFQGNSAPDKSGLPSDRFSAERTGGSVSTLTIQRTQQEDSAVYLCASSLGQVLSTDTQYFGPGTRLTVL.

The chain couples TRBV10-2 to TRBJ2-1; TRBD2 matches 7 bases. V shed 6 bases, J shed 8 bases, and the junction held 7 bases outside the gene matches. This CDR3 has 13 residues. CDR1 and CDR2 from the germline V gene are WSHSY and SAAADI. CDR3 residues: CASSSTSNHEQFF. Written as DNA, the CDR3 is TGCGCCAGCAGCTCGACTAGCAACCATGAGCAGTTCTTC.

V gene TRBV19 combines with J gene TRBJ1-5; D is perhaps TRBD1 (6 bases). The CDR3 runs to 15 residues. V lost 2 bases and J lost 9, with 17 bases in between. Germline-derived CDR1 and CDR2 are LNHDA and SQIVND (reference sequence). The CDR3 spells CASSIPQGSGWPQHF. For the CDR3, the DNA is TGTGCCAGTAGTATACCCCAGGGGTCGGGATGGCCCCAGCATTTT.

This rearrangement joins TRBV11-3 to TRBJ1-1; D remains ambiguous. The CDR3 spans 14 residues. V was cut by 5 bases and J by 7 bases, with 17 bases left in between. Germline loops: CDR1 SGHNT, CDR2 YENEEA. This chain's CDR3 is CASSRMAAGNEAFF. CDR3 sequence (DNA): TGTGCCAGCAGCCGAATGGCGGCCGGGAATGAAGCTTTCTTT.

The CDR3 reads CASSIAGDAYEQYF. The CDR3 DNA follows: TGTGCCAGCAGTATAGCGGGAGACGCGTACGAGCAGTACTTC. V usage is TRBV6-2 or TRBV6-3 and J usage is TRBJ2-7; 9 bases fit TRBD2. The J segment lost 4 bases and the V segment lost 5 bases, leaving 6 bases of the junction unmatched. The CDR3 has 14 amino acids. CDR1 and CDR2 from the germline V gene are MNHEY and SVGEGT.

V gene TRBV6-5 combines with J gene TRBJ2-7; D is perhaps TRBD2 (6 bases). The CDR3 covers 16 residues. Trimming pared 0 bases from V and 0 bases from J, leaving 12 bases between. Germline V CDR1 and CDR2: MNHEY, SVGAGI. The CDR3 region has the DNA TGTGCCAGCAGTTACTCTGGGACTCCAAGCTCCTACGAGCAGTACTTC. It is translated as CASSYSGTPSSYEQYF.

The J gene is TRBJ2-2, the V gene TRBV7-2; D remains unclear. The CDR3 has 12 residues. Germline V lookup: CDR1 SGHTA, CDR2 FQGNSA. V was pared by 5 bases and J by 8 bases, with 9 bases between. This CDR3 is CASSLTPGELFF. The CDR3 DNA reads TGTGCCAGCAGCCTCACTCCTGGGGAGCTGTTTTTT. Variable domain in full (rest from reference TRBV7-2 and TRBJ2-2): GAGVSQSPSNKVTEKGKDVELRCDPISGHTALYWYRQSLGQGLEFLIYFQGNSAPDKSGLPSDRFSAERTGGSVSTLTIQRTQQEDSAVYLCASSLTPGELFFGEGSRLTVL.

The chain is built from TRBV15 and TRBJ2-7, with TRBD1 matching over 8 bases. J lost 7 bases, V lost 3 bases, and 5 bases had no gene match. CDR1 is LNHNV and CDR2 is YYDKDF in the germline V gene (reference sequence). This CDR3 has 13 residues. CDR3: CATSRDRASEQYF. In DNA form, the CDR3 reads TGTGCCACCAGCAGGGACAGGGCGAGTGAGCAGTACTTC.

This rearrangement joins TRBV4-3 to TRBJ2-3; possibly TRBD2 for D (6 bases). The germline V gene has CDR1 LGHNA and CDR2 YSLEER. The V and J ends lost 4 bases and 2 bases respectively, with 16 bases between them. This CDR3 comprises 16 residues. The CDR3 nucleotides read TGCGCCAGCAGCCTTTCGGTAGCGGAGTCCACAGATACGCAGTATTTT. Translating it yields CASSLSVAESTDTQYF.

In its sample, this clone was seen many times. One end of the junction is discordant with germline, which a read error may explain. The V and J genes are TRBV4-2 and TRBJ2-1; D is possibly TRBD2 (5 bases). Germline assignment: CDR1 LGHNA and CDR2 YNFKEQ. CDR3 size: 15 residues. CDR3 in amino acids: CASTQDSVSYNEQFF. The DNA for the CDR3 is TGTGCCAGCACCCAAGATAGCGTCTCCTACAATGAGCAGTTCTTC.